Below, 13 T cell receptor beta chains from the same sample are listed, as sequenced in a study of blood T cell repertoires in COVID-19. This table comes from immunoSEQ multiplex PCR, and its TCRdb copy is limited to in-frame clones, with some not included. The sample shows about 670,000 clones, approximately 90% of them seen only once. Sequenced: peripheral blood. These receptor sequences come from a woman under 30 with acute or convalescent COVID-19.

The genes are TRBV7-8 and TRBJ1-4; D gene ambiguous. Germline loops: CDR1 SGHVS, CDR2 FQNEAQ. Trimming pared 2 bases from V and 4 bases from J, leaving 14 bases between. The CDR3 covers 16 residues. CDR3 nucleotide sequence: TGTGCCAGCAGCTTACCCTTAGAGGGTGGTAATGAAAAACTGTTTTTT. Translating gives CASSLPLEGGNEKLFF.

The chain is built from TRBV5-1 and TRBJ1-1, with TRBD1 matching over 8 bases. CDR1 is SGHRS, CDR2 YFSETQ, per germline. Losses at the gene ends were 2 bases for V and 0 bases for J; bases not matched to a gene: 6. This CDR3 is built from 16 residues. CDR3 DNA: TGCGCCAGCAGCTTATGGACAGGGTATATGAACACTGAAGCTTTCTTT. Its protein is CASSLWTGYMNTEAFF.

V gene TRBV4-1 combines with J gene TRBJ2-7, with 10 bases matching TRBD1. The V gene's germline CDR1 is MGHRA and CDR2 YSYEKL. The length of the CDR3 is 14 residues. The J segment lost 2 bases and the V segment lost 3 bases, leaving 1 base of the junction unmatched. DNA for the CDR3: TGCGCCAGCAGCCACGGACAGGGGGCCTACGAGCAGTACTTC. Protein product: CASSHGQGAYEQYF.

The CDR3 reads CASSQELAGGRNEQFF. The DNA for the CDR3 is TGTGCCAGCAGCCAAGAACTAGCGGGGGGGCGGAATGAGCAGTTCTTC. V gene TRBV3-1 (or the pseudogene TRBV3-2) combines with J gene TRBJ2-1, with 13 bases matching TRBD2. Germline trimming cut 0 bases from V and 7 bases from J; bases unmatched to any gene: 3. The germline CDR1 and CDR2 sequences are LGHDT and YNNKEL (reference sequence). The CDR3 covers 16 residues.

This chain joins TRBV5-1 and TRBJ2-1, with 7 bases fitting TRBD2. Losses at the gene ends were 0 bases for V and 0 bases for J; bases not matched to a gene: 6. Germline V gives CDR1 SGHRS, CDR2 YFSETQ. The CDR3 covers 17 residues. The CDR3 protein is CASSLGERGPSYNEQFF. In nucleotides, the CDR3 is TGCGCCAGCAGCTTGGGTGAGCGGGGTCCCTCCTACAATGAGCAGTTCTTC.

This chain connects TRBV19 to TRBJ1-1, with a possible D match to TRBD1 (5 bases). Trimming left V 7 bases short and J 1 base short, with 10 bases between. The V gene's germline CDR1 is LNHDA and CDR2 SQIVND (reference sequence). The CDR3 is made up of 13 amino acids. CDR3 loop: CASIRQGNTEAFF. CDR3 DNA sequence: TGTGCCAGTATACGGCAGGGGAACACTGAAGCTTTCTTT.

The chain recombines TRBV24-1 with TRBJ2-2, with D possibly TRBD1 on 5 matching bases. CDR1 is KGHDR and CDR2 is SFDVKD in the germline V gene. The CDR3 contains 14 residues. V lost 3 bases, J lost 6 bases, and 10 bases lay in between. The CDR3 loop is CATSDPTGPGELFF. The CDR3 DNA sequence: TGTGCCACCAGTGATCCCACAGGTCCCGGGGAGCTGTTTTTT.

The chain uses TRBV7-9 and TRBJ2-1; D is uncertain. Per the germline V gene, CDR1 is SEHNR and CDR2 is FQNEAQ (reference sequence). V was pared by 2 bases and J by 7 bases, with 6 bases between. The CDR3 contains 12 residues. The CDR3 here is CASSLLANEQFF. The CDR3 DNA follows: TGTGCCAGCAGCTTATTAGCTAATGAGCAGTTCTTC.

This chain uses TRBV11-2 with TRBJ1-1; D perhaps matches TRBD1 (5 bases). Germline loops: CDR1 SGHAT, CDR2 FQNNGV. V lost 3 bases and J 3 bases, leaving 8 bases between the germline ends. The CDR3 is 13 amino acids. Written as DNA, the CDR3 is TGTGCCAGCAGCTTGAAAGGGGACACTGAAGCTTTCTTT. Encoded protein: CASSLKGDTEAFF.

The J gene is TRBJ2-7, the V gene TRBV5-1; D is unclear. Looked up from germline, CDR1 is SGHRS and CDR2 is YFSETQ. The CDR3 sequence is 12 residues long. Deletions cut 2 bases from V and 5 bases from J, with 8 bases between. The CDR3 loop reads CASSLLQDEQYF. CDR3 bases: TGCGCCAGCAGCTTACTCCAGGACGAGCAGTACTTC.

This chain uses TRBV12-3 or TRBV12-4 with TRBJ2-7; TRBD2 agrees at 7 bases. This CDR3 is 13 amino acids long. Unmatched junction bases numbered 6, after V lost 8 bases and J lost 2 bases. The DNA of the CDR3 is TGTGCCAGCTGGGGGGGGGAGGCCTACGAGCAGTACTTC. Protein sequence: CASWGGEAYEQYF.

The gene calls are TRBV2 and TRBJ2-3, with D unresolved. Trimming left V 7 bases short and J 0 bases short, with 2 bases between. The CDR3 length is 11 residues. Germline V gene lookup returns CDR1 SNHLY and CDR2 FYNNEI. The CDR3 loop reads CASTSTDTQYF. Here the CDR3 DNA reads TGTGCCAGCACAAGCACAGATACGCAGTATTTT.

This clone was counted only a few times. The rearrangement joins TRBV5-1 to TRBJ1-2, with D perhaps TRBD1 (5 bases). There are 14 residues in the CDR3. V was clipped by 3 bases and J by 4 bases, with 13 bases between them. Germline CDR1 is SGHRS and CDR2 is YFSETQ. The CDR3: CASSSYPGSYGYTF. Written as DNA, the CDR3 is TGCGCCAGCAGCTCCTACCCAGGGTCCTATGGCTACACCTTC.